This T cell receptor (beta chain) was documented in a study of shared clonotypes between healthy human individuals. The study's findings and limits: Sampling included only blood; tissue repertoires likely differ. The small donor group covered limited genetic and exposure diversity. Clonotype sharing among donors likely depends on sequencing depth. Naive subsets generally exceeded memory subsets in estimated richness.

Turning to this clone: The target antigen is unknown.

The table came from immunoSEQ multiplex PCR; TCRdb's copy has only in-frame clones and leaves some out. There are 450,000 to 700,000 clones in the sample; roughly 95% occur only once, and around 0.097% lies in the top ten. This CDR3 is built from 13 residues. The V end lost 0 bases, the J end lost 6 bases, and 8 bases lay between the germline ends. The V gene's germline CDR1 is MNHNY and CDR2 SVGAGI (reference sequence). Terminally differentiated effector memory CD45RA+ cells were excluded from the naive CD8 cells, which were CD45RO-negative and positively selected for CCR7. The sequence was obtained from a woman aged 30 to 39 in good health. Sequenced sample: naive CD8+ T cells sorted from blood. The chain couples TRBV6-6 to TRBJ1-1; D remains ambiguous. CDR3 sequence reads: CASSYSPSAEAFF. The CDR3 DNA sequence: TGTGCCAGCAGTTACTCCCCTTCGGCTGAAGCTTTCTTT.